Sequencing of this TCR beta chain was carried out in a study of blood T cell repertoires in COVID-19. Germline loops: CDR1 SNHLY, CDR2 FYNNEI. Trimming cost V 6 bases and J 11 bases; bases outside gene matches: 10. The length of the CDR3 is 14 residues. Some clones are missing from TCRdb's copy, which holds only in-frame ones; the method was immunoSEQ multiplex PCR. The table includes around 270,000 clones, about 83% detected once. The sequenced material came from peripheral blood. The rearrangement links TRBV2 to TRBJ1-4; 9 bases are shared with TRBD1. The receptor's source is a woman aged 40-49 years who had recovered from COVID-19. CDR3 bases: TGTGCCAGCAGGGGGGGGACAGGGCCCTTTAAACTGTTTTTT. This gives the protein CASRGGTGPFKLFF.